Listed here are 8 T cell receptor beta chains from one sample, sequenced in a study of blood T cells in healthy people across ages (dated by TCRdb to between 2015 and 2016). The library was obtained by 5' RACE. These reads were obtained on an Illumina HiSeq 2500. The second PCR ran for about 6 to 12 cycles and used a J-beta primer mix along with a sample-barcoded 5' primer. The public sequencing data were trimmed at Q25 with fastp and processed into clonotypes with MiXCR by TCRdb, which kept only in-frame beta chains. Entries that share a CDR3 protein sequence are merged under the most common genes and DNA. The sample table records about 690,000 distinct CDR3 sequences; roughly two fifths of these occur just once. Roughly 30% of the sample is taken by the ten largest. The material sequenced was blood. All receptors derive from an elderly man in good health.

This clonotype was seen a handful of times. V usage is TRBV5-1 and J usage is TRBJ2-6; 11 bases fit TRBD1. The CDR3 spans 17 residues. From germline, CDR1 is SGHRS and CDR2 YFSETQ. J was trimmed by 4 bases and V by 6 bases; bases with no gene match: 9. CDR3 DNA sequence: TGCGCCAGCAAACTCGGGACAGGGGGGAGCGGGGCCAACGTCCTGACTTTC. Protein product: CASKLGTGGSGANVLTF.

The chain combines TRBV4-2 with TRBJ1-2; tentative D call: TRBD1 (5 bases). CDR3 size: 15 residues. Germline values: CDR1 LGHNA, CDR2 YNFKEQ. The V end was cut by 0 bases, the J end by 0 bases, with 8 bases between. CDR3 sequence reads: CASSQDMTANYGYTF. The CDR3 DNA sequence: TGTGCCAGCAGCCAAGATATGACAGCTAACTATGGCTACACCTTC.

The chain uses TRBV4-1 and TRBJ2-1; a weak D match, TRBD1 (6 bases). Germline V gene data show CDR1 as MGHRA and CDR2 as YSYEKL. The CDR3 loop spans 14 amino acids. V was clipped by 1 base and J by 3 bases, with 7 bases between them. In DNA, the CDR3 is TGCGCCAGCAGCCAAGGGACAGTCTACAATGAGCAGTTCTTC. Encoded protein: CASSQGTVYNEQFF.

V usage is TRBV7-6 and J usage is TRBJ2-5; 7 bases line up with TRBD1. The germline gives CDR1 SGHVS, CDR2 FNYEAQ. V lost 5 bases to trimming and J lost 11 bases; unmatched junction nucleotides: 8. The CDR3 is 12 residues long. The CDR3 sequence: CASSQQGREQYF. The CDR3 nucleotides read TGTGCCAGCAGCCAACAGGGGAGAGAGCAGTACTTC.

The V and J genes are TRBV20-1 and TRBJ2-1, with D maybe TRBD2 (6 bases). The CDR3 has 13 residues. Germline V gene data show CDR1 as DFQATT and CDR2 as SNEGSKA (reference sequence). The germline V and J ends were trimmed by 6 bases and 12 bases, with 21 bases remaining between them. In nucleotides, the CDR3 is TGCAGTGCGGGGCGGGGCCAGGGAAGGGTGCAGTTCTTC. Amino acid sequence: CSAGRGQGRVQFF.

This clonotype was observed a handful of times. This may arise from a read error, as a much more abundant clone is one base away. The chain uses TRBV6-5 and TRBJ2-3; 7 bases fit TRBD2. The CDR3 has 16 residues. V gave up 5 bases and J gave up 0 bases; unmatched junction bases: 8. Germline values: CDR1 MNHEY, CDR2 SVGAGI. In nucleotides, the CDR3 is TGTGCCAGCAGTCAGTGGGGGGGGAGGAGCACAGATACGCAGTATTTT. This encodes CASSQWGGRSTDTQYF.

This clonotype was counted only a few times. This chain joins TRBV7-2 and TRBJ2-3; D not resolved. The ends were cut back, 1 base at V and 0 bases at J, with 8 bases in the middle. Germline values: CDR1 SGHTA, CDR2 FQGNSA. The CDR3 is made up of 15 amino acids. The CDR3 region is CASSLVGPSTDTQYF. The CDR3 DNA is TGTGCCAGCAGCTTAGTCGGGCCTAGCACAGATACGCAGTATTTT.

There are a few counts of this clonotype. DNA for the CDR3: TGTGCCAGCAGTTACTCGCGACGGACGAACACTGAAGCTTTCTTT. Its protein product is CASSYSRRTNTEAFF. This chain connects TRBV6-5 to TRBJ1-1; D gene unclear. Deletions cut 0 bases from V and 1 base from J, with 9 bases between. The CDR3 has 15 residues. Germline lookup yields CDR1 MNHEY and CDR2 SVGAGI.